These 21 T cell receptor beta chains came from one sample sequenced in a study of blood T cell repertoires in COVID-19. Sequencing used immunoSEQ multiplex PCR; TCRdb keeps in-frame clones, though not all of them. The sample includes roughly 260,000 clones, 75% to 95% seen only once; the top ten take under 2.5%. The specimen was PBMCs or T cells enriched from blood (not recorded which). All receptors come from a woman under 30 who had recovered from COVID-19.

The chain carries TRBV19 and TRBJ2-1; D not certain. The CDR3 is 15 amino acids. Germline V gene lookup returns CDR1 LNHDA and CDR2 SQIVND (reference sequence). Trimming pared 7 bases from V and 8 bases from J, leaving 21 bases between. CDR3 sequence reads: CASKPFVGLPDEQFF. The DNA for the CDR3 is TGTGCCAGTAAGCCTTTTGTGGGCCTTCCCGATGAGCAGTTCTTC.

The genes are TRBV7-3 and TRBJ2-2; weak D call: TRBD2 (6 bases). This CDR3 spans 14 amino acids. V lost 4 bases, J lost 7 bases, and 13 bases lay in between. Germline V gene lookup returns CDR1 SGHTA and CDR2 FQGTGA. CDR3 loop: CASSSGTGGGELFF. In nucleotides, the CDR3 is TGTGCCAGCAGCTCGGGGACTGGAGGCGGGGAGCTGTTTTTT.

The count of this clone is one. The chain has TRBV11-3 and TRBJ2-3; TRBD2 aligns across 8 bases. The CDR3 sequence is 15 residues long. From germline, CDR1 is SGHNT and CDR2 YENEEA. Trimming removed 1 base from V and 4 bases from J; junction bases left unmatched: 4. This CDR3 reads CASSLASGGSDTQYF. The CDR3 DNA reads TGTGCCAGCAGCTTAGCCAGCGGGGGATCAGATACGCAGTATTTT.

CDR3 nucleotides: TGTGCCAGCTCAGCGCGACAGGGCTACGAGCAGTACTTC. The encoded protein is CASSARQGYEQYF. The chain uses TRBV18 and TRBJ2-7, with 7 bases fitting TRBD1. This CDR3 is built from 13 residues. The germline V gene has CDR1 KGHSH and CDR2 LQKENI. Germline trimming cut 5 bases from V and 3 bases from J; bases unmatched to any gene: 4.

The V and J genes are TRBV10-3 and TRBJ1-1; no reliable D call. This CDR3 region has 13 residues. Deletions cut 7 bases from V and 8 bases from J, with 17 bases between. Looked up from germline, CDR1 is ENHRY and CDR2 is SYGVKD. The CDR3 sequence: CAINVERGREAFF. In nucleotides, the CDR3 is TGTGCCATCAATGTTGAACGAGGGAGAGAAGCTTTCTTT.

CDR3 in DNA: TGTGCCAGCAGTTTGGCGGAACCACAGGGGGTCTATGGCTACACCTTC. This codes for CASSLAEPQGVYGYTF. The chain uses TRBV28 and TRBJ1-2; 8 bases agree with TRBD1. Germline-derived CDR1 and CDR2 are MDHEN and SYDVKM. V was pared by 3 bases and J by 4 bases, with 10 bases of the junction left unmatched. CDR3 length: 16 residues.

This clone was seen only a few times. CDR3 coding DNA: TGTGCCAGCAGCCTTTTGGGAGGACCTAACTATGGCTACACCTTC. Protein: CASSLLGGPNYGYTF. The chain carries TRBV6-5 and TRBJ1-2; D unclear. Trimming cost V 6 bases and J 0 bases, with 14 bases left between them. Germline assignment: CDR1 MNHEY and CDR2 SVGAGI. The CDR3 runs to 15 residues.

V usage is TRBV27 and J usage is TRBJ2-7; D uncertain. Per germline, CDR1 MNHEY and CDR2 SMNVEV (reference sequence). The germline V and J ends were trimmed by 1 base and 1 base, with 8 bases remaining between them. The CDR3 totals 14 residues. The CDR3 DNA reads as TGTGCCAGCAGTTTATTTTACAGTTCCTACGAGCAGTACTTC. This codes for CASSLFYSSYEQYF.

The chain couples TRBV5-4 to TRBJ2-7; TRBD1 is a possible D gene (5 bases). Germline CDR1 and CDR2: SGHNT and YYREEE (reference sequence). The V and J ends lost 1 base and 6 bases respectively, with 8 bases between them. The CDR3 sequence is 12 residues long. The CDR3 nucleotides are TGTGCCAGCAGCTTGAGGGGTTCCGAGCAGTACTTC. Its translation: CASSLRGSEQYF.

The rearrangement joins TRBV28 to TRBJ2-7, with TRBD1 matching over 7 bases. Germline CDR1 reads MDHEN; CDR2 reads SYDVKM. This CDR3 is 14 amino acids long. V dropped 1 base and J dropped 6; count of bases not matched to a gene: 6. CDR3 in amino acids: CASSLLTGRIEQYF. Written as DNA, the CDR3 is TGTGCCAGCAGTTTATTGACAGGGCGCATCGAGCAGTACTTC.

This chain connects TRBV27 to TRBJ2-1; TRBD2 aligns across 8 bases. Germline CDR1 reads MNHEY; CDR2 reads SMNVEV (reference sequence). There are 15 residues in the CDR3. V shed 9 bases and J 9 bases; nucleotides not matched to a gene: 16. The CDR3: CASIRGGPSRREQFF. The CDR3 DNA sequence: TGTGCCAGTATCCGCGGGGGGCCCTCCCGTCGTGAGCAGTTCTTC.

The table lists this clone with a count of one. This sequence joins TRBV11-3 and TRBJ2-5; 11 bases map to TRBD2. This CDR3 comprises 17 residues. CDR1 is SGHNT, CDR2 YENEEA, per germline. The junction had 13 bases not matched to a gene; V was cut back by 5 bases and J by 5 bases. The CDR3 region has the DNA TGTGCCAGCAGCCCTGGGGGTAGCGGGGGGGCCAGGGAGACCCAGTACTTC. Translation gives CASSPGGSGGARETQYF.

The chain carries TRBV27 and TRBJ1-1, with a possible D match to TRBD1 (6 bases). Germline lookup yields CDR1 MNHEY and CDR2 SMNVEV (reference sequence). This CDR3 region has 14 residues. Trimming shortened V by 6 bases and J by 6 bases, and 17 bases separated the two germline ends. CDR3 protein: CASSRRYRDPEAFF. CDR3 DNA sequence: TGTGCCAGCAGCAGACGATACAGGGACCCTGAAGCTTTCTTT.

This rearrangement joins TRBV10-3 to TRBJ1-5; D gene uncertain. Germline V gene sequence: CDR1 ENHRY, CDR2 SYGVKD. V was trimmed by 0 bases and J by 5 bases, leaving 5 bases between them. This CDR3 has 13 amino acids. CDR3 coding DNA: TGTGCCATCAGTGAGTCCCCAGATCAGCCCCAGCATTTT. It specifies CAISESPDQPQHF.

CDR3 coding DNA: TGTGCCAGCAGCTTAGCCAGGGGCCCCTACGAGCAGTACTTC. Protein sequence: CASSLARGPYEQYF. The chain carries TRBV11-2 and TRBJ2-7; TRBD1 might be the D (6 bases). V gave up 1 base and J gave up 2 bases, with 9 bases separating them. This CDR3 is 14 amino acids long. Per germline, CDR1 SGHAT and CDR2 FQNNGV.

The chain links TRBV15 to TRBJ1-1, with 7 bases aligning to TRBD1. Losses at the gene ends were 4 bases for V and 4 bases for J; bases not matched to a gene: 9. Per germline, CDR1 LNHNV and CDR2 YYDKDF (reference sequence). This CDR3 spans 15 amino acids. The CDR3 reads CATSTRDSWITEAFF. Here the CDR3 DNA reads TGTGCCACCAGCACCCGGGACAGTTGGATCACTGAAGCTTTCTTT.

This CDR3 is CASSPGQNTGELFF. In nucleotides, the CDR3 is TGTGCCAGCAGTCCGGGACAGAACACCGGGGAGCTGTTTTTT. This sequence joins TRBV6-2 or TRBV6-3 and TRBJ2-2; a weak D match, TRBD1 (6 bases). The CDR3 length is 14 residues. Germline V CDR1 and CDR2: MNHEY, SVGEGT. Trimming shortened V by 5 bases and J by 1 base, and 8 bases separated the two germline ends.

V and J are TRBV19 and TRBJ2-4; 7 bases line up with TRBD2. CDR1 LNHDA and CDR2 SQIVND come from the germline V gene (reference sequence). This CDR3 has 13 residues. The trim removed 5 bases at V and 8 bases at J, leaving 6 bases unmatched. This CDR3 reads CASSPGLVHIQYF. CDR3 in DNA: TGTGCCAGTAGTCCAGGACTAGTCCACATTCAGTACTTC.

The chain is built from TRBV11-3 and TRBJ2-5; 7 positions agree with TRBD1. CDR1 is SGHNT, CDR2 YENEEA, per germline. The junction had 4 bases not matched to a gene; V was cut back by 5 bases and J by 4 bases. The length of the CDR3 is 13 residues. CDR3 DNA: TGTGCCAGCAGCCTGGGACAGAGAGAGACCCAGTACTTC. It codes for CASSLGQRETQYF.

The chain employs TRBV27 and TRBJ2-7, with 14 nucleotides matching TRBD2. Germline assignment: CDR1 MNHEY and CDR2 SMNVEV (reference sequence). With 10 bases clipped from V and 6 bases from J, the junction kept 5 bases outside the gene matches. The CDR3 loop spans 13 amino acids. The chain's CDR3 is CATRLAGGLEQYF. CDR3 DNA: TGTGCCACCAGACTAGCGGGGGGGCTCGAGCAGTACTTC.

The J gene is TRBJ1-1, the V gene TRBV7-8, with 7 bases aligning to TRBD1. CDR3 size: 14 residues. The V and J ends lost 5 bases and 6 bases, in that order; junction bases with no gene match: 9. Germline V lookup: CDR1 SGHVS, CDR2 FQNEAQ. This CDR3 reads CASSHRQGIAEAFF. Written as DNA, the CDR3 is TGTGCCAGCAGCCACCGACAGGGTATCGCTGAAGCTTTCTTT.